The source of this T cell receptor beta chain is a study of shared clonotypes between healthy human individuals. Overall study results and limits: Generally, estimated richness proved larger in naive subsets than it did in memory subsets.

Only Caucasian adults living in Nashville, Tennessee served as donors. Here immunoSEQ multiplex PCR was the method, and the copy in TCRdb shows in-frame clones only, minus some. The sample yields over a million clones, about 75% seen once. On this clone: Its cognate antigen is unknown.

The source of this sequence is a man between 18 and 29 years old in good health. Sequencing was performed on memory CD4+ T cells sorted from blood. Subset of the sample: CD45RA-negative fraction.

CDR3 in DNA: TGTGCCAGCAGCCAAGCCGCCGGTTCGGCGAACACTGAAGCTTTCTTT. This encodes CASSQAAGSANTEAFF. The V gene is TRBV4-2, the J gene TRBJ1-1; D gene unclear. Germline V gene sequence: CDR1 LGHNA, CDR2 YNFKEQ. This CDR3 is 16 amino acids long. Trimming stripped 1 base from V and 1 base from J, with 13 bases between.